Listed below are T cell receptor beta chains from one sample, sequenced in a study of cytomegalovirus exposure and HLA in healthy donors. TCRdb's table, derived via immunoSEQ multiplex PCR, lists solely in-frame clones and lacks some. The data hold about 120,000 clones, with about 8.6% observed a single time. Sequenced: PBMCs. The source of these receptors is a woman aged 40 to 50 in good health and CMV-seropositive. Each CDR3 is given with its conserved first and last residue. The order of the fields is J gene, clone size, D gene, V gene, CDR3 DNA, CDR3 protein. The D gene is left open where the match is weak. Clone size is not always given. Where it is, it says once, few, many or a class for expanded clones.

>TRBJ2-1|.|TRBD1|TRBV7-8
TGTGCCAGCAGCTTAGTCTGGGACAGGTACAATGAGCAGTTCTTC
CASSLVWDRYNEQFF
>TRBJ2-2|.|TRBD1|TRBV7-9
TGTGCCAGCAGCTCCCCCGGGACAGGGTACACCGGGGAGCTGTTTTTT
CASSSPGTGYTGELFF
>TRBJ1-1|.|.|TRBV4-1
TGCGCCAGCAGCCAGACAAACTTGGTGAACACTGAAGCTTTCTTT
CASSQTNLVNTEAFF
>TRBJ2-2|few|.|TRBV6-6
TGTGCCAGCAGTTTTGGGAGGAACACCGGGGAGCTGTTTTTT
CASSFGRNTGELFF
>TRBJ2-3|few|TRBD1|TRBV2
TGTGCCAACCCACAGGGGGTCACAGATACGCAGTATTTT
CANPQGVTDTQYF
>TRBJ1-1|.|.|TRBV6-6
TGTGCCAGCAGTTATCAGGGGCGAGGCACTGAAGCTTTCTTT
CASSYQGRGTEAFF
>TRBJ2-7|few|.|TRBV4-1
TGCGCCAGCAGCCTTAGGATCAGGGGCCTCGGGGAGCAGTACTTC
CASSLRIRGLGEQYF
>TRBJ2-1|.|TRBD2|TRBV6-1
TGTGCCAGCAGTGAAGCGGGGGGGGCCTACAATGAGCAGTTCTTC
CASSEAGGAYNEQFF
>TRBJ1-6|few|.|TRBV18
TGTGCCAGCTCACCGTCTTCCAATTCACCCCTCCACTTT
CASSPSSNSPLHF
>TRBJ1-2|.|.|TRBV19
TGTGCCAGTAGTAGATCCGGGACAACTAACTATGGCTACACCTTC
CASSRSGTTNYGYTF
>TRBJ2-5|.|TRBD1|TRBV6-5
TGTGCCAGCACTAAGACAGGGGGAAGGGAGACCCAGTACTTC
CASTKTGGRETQYF
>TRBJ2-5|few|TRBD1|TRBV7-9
TGTGCCAGCAGCTTAGGGGACAGGGGAATTCGGGAGACCCAGTACTTC
CASSLGDRGIRETQYF
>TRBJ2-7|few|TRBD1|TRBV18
TGTGCCAGCTCACTCGGACAGGGCAACTCCTACGAGCAGTACTTC
CASSLGQGNSYEQYF
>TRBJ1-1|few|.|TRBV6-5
TGTGCCAGCAGTCGGGTTGGCACTGAAGCTTTCTTT
CASSRVGTEAFF
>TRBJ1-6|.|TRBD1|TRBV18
TGTGCCAGCTCGTCCGGGACAGGGGTTTCACCCCTCCACTTT
CASSSGTGVSPLHF
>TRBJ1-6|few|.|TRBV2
TGTGCCAGCAGTGAAGGGAGTTTTTCACCCCTCCACTTT
CASSEGSFSPLHF
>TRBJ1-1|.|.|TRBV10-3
TGTGCCATCAGTGAGTCGGTTGGGGGCCAAGGAAACACTGAAGCTTTCTTT
CAISESVGGQGNTEAFF
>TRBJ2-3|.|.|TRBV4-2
TGTGCCAGCAGCCAAGGAAGTACTAGCACAGATACGCAGTATTTT
CASSQGSTSTDTQYF
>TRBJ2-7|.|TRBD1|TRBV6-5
TGTGCCAGCAGTTCGAGACAGGGCAGCGACGAGCAGTACTTC
CASSSRQGSDEQYF
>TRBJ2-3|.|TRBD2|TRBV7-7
TGTGCCAGCAGCCCCGGACCTAGCGGGGGGTCCAGCACAGATACGCAGTATTTT
CASSPGPSGGSSTDTQYF
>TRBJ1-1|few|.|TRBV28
TGTGCCAGCAGGAACAGGGAAGGCGGCACTGAAGCTTTCTTT
CASRNREGGTEAFF
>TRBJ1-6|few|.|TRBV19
TGTGCCAGTAGCGCTACAGGCTCCTATAATTCACCCCTCCACTTT
CASSATGSYNSPLHF
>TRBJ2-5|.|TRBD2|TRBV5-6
TGTGCCAGCAGCTTGGGGGTCAGCGGGATCGAGACCCAGTACTTC
CASSLGVSGIETQYF
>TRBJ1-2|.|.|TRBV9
TGTGCCAGCAGCGTCGACACGGTTTTGGGTGGCTACACCTTC
CASSVDTVLGGYTF
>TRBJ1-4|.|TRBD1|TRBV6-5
TGTGCCAGCAGCCGGGACAGGGAAACTGAAAAACTGTTTTTT
CASSRDRETEKLFF
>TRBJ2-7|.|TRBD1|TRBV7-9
TGTGCCAGCAGCTCGCCCCGACAGGGGATATACGAGCAGTACTTC
CASSSPRQGIYEQYF
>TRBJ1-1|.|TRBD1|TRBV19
TGTGCCAGTACTTCTCAAGTCGTGACAGGGGTAGGCACTGAAGCTTTCTTT
CASTSQVVTGVGTEAFF
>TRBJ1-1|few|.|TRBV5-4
TGTGCCAGCAGCTTGGATCTGGGGGCGAACACTGAAGCTTTCTTT
CASSLDLGANTEAFF
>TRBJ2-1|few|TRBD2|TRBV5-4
TGTGCCAGCAGCTTGACGAGCGGGGGGGCACGGGAGCAGTTCTTC
CASSLTSGGAREQFF
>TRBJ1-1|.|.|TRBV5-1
TGCGCCAGCAGCTTGGCAGGGTACAACACTGAAGCTTTCTTT
CASSLAGYNTEAFF
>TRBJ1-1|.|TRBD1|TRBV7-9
TGTGCCAGCAGCCGCAAGGACAGGGGTATCACTGAAGCTTTCTTT
CASSRKDRGITEAFF
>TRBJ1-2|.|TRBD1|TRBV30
TGTGCCTGGAGTTCGGGACAGGACGATGACTATGGCTACACCTTC
CAWSSGQDDDYGYTF
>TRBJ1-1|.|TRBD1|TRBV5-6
TGTGCCAGCAGCTTGAAGGTCAGGGGGTTGAACACTGAAGCTTTCTTT
CASSLKVRGLNTEAFF
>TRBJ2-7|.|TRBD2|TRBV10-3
TGTGCCATCAGTGGGCCGGGAGGAGTTAGCTCCTACGAGCAGTACTTC
CAISGPGGVSSYEQYF
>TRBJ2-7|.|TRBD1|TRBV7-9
TGTGCCAGCAGCTCAGGACAGGGGGTGATCGACGAGCAGTACTTC
CASSSGQGVIDEQYF
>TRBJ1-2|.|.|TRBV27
TGTGCCAGCAGTTTAGGCGCTAGCTATGGCTACACCTTC
CASSLGASYGYTF
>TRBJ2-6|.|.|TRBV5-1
TGCGCCAGCAGCTTGGAAAGCCCTAACGTCCTGACTTTC
CASSLESPNVLTF
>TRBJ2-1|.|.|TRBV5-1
TGCGCCAGCAGCCTAGGGACTCAAGGGTACAATGAGCAGTTCTTC
CASSLGTQGYNEQFF
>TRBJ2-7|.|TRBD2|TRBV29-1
TGCAGCGTTGTGGGCCTTGGACTAGCGAGCGAGCAGTACTTC
CSVVGLGLASEQYF
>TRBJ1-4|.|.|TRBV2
TGTGCCAGCAGTGAAACAGTCAGGGTGGGTGAAAAACTGTTTTTT
CASSETVRVGEKLFF
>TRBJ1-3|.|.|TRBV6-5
TGTGCCAGCAGTTACTCGGATCAGGCTGGAAACACCATATATTTT
CASSYSDQAGNTIYF
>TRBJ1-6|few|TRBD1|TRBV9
TGTGCCAGCAGCGTTACGGGACAGCATAATTCACCCCTCCACTTT
CASSVTGQHNSPLHF
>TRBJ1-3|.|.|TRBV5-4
TGTGCCAGCAGACCGGGAGGAGGCTCGAGCTCTGGAAACACCATATATTTT
CASRPGGGSSSGNTIYF
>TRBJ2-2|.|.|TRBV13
TGTGCCAGCAGCCCCCCTAATACCGGGGAGCTGTTTTTT
CASSPPNTGELFF
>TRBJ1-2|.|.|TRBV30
TGTGCCTGGACCAATAATAGGGGTGGCTACACCTTC
CAWTNNRGGYTF
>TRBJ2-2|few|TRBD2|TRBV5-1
TGCGCCAGCAGCTTGGTTCTAGCGGGGGGGCCCGCCGGGGAGCTGTTTTTT
CASSLVLAGGPAGELFF
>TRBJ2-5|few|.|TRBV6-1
TGTGCCAGCAGTGAGTTAGGGGCACGGGAGACCCAGTACTTC
CASSELGARETQYF
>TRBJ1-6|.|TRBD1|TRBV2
TGTGCCAGCAATTCCGACAGGGCTCCCTCACCCCTCCACTTT
CASNSDRAPSPLHF
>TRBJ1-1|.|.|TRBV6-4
TGTGCCAGCAGTGACCACAGGGCCCCCACTGAAGCTTTCTTT
CASSDHRAPTEAFF
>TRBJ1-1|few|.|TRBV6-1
TGTGCCAGCAGTTGGGGGGTTAGAGAAGCTTTCTTT
CASSWGVREAFF
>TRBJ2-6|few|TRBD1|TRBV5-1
TGCGCCAGCACCCCGACAGGGGAAATCTCTGGCGGGGCCAACGTCCTGACTTTC
CASTPTGEISGGANVLTF
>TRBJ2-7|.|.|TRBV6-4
TGTGCCAGCAGTGACACCCAGGGGCGCGAGCAGTACTTC
CASSDTQGREQYF
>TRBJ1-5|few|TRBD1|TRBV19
TGTGCCAGTAGTTCGACAGGGGGCAATCAGCCCCAGCATTTT
CASSSTGGNQPQHF
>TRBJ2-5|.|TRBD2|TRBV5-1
TGCGCCAGCACCCGGGGGGGGAGAACTCAAGAGACCCAGTACTTC
CASTRGGRTQETQYF
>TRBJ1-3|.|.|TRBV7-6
TGTGCCAGCAGCCATCCAGGGGTCGGAAACACCATATATTTT
CASSHPGVGNTIYF
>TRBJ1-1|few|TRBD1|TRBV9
TGTGCCAGCAGCGACCAGGGGGGGAACACTGAAGCTTTCTTT
CASSDQGGNTEAFF
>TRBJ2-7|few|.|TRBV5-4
TGTGCCAGCAGCGCCGGGACATCTAACCTCTACGAGCAGTACTTC
CASSAGTSNLYEQYF